Listed below are T cell receptor beta chains from one sample, sequenced in a study of spatial heterogeneity in lung cancer. In TCRdb, the 5' RACE reads were re-called with MiXCR into one record per CDR3 protein. The sample yields 2,000 or so distinct CDR3 sequences, 23% seen once. Material: normal lung tissue next to the tumor, obtained at surgery. The receptors stem from a male donor with early-stage non-small cell lung cancer. CDR3s leave out the opening cysteine and the closing phenylalanine or tryptophan.

TRBV20-1 SAQDPQDQPQH
TRBV7-9 ASSGGQGPNEKLF
TRBV12-3/TRBV12-4 ASAPSTGNVRKVLT
TRBV27 ASSSPTESTDTQY
TRBV4-3 ASSEGVPGAPGANVLT
TRBV10-3 AAAQGGQNEKLF
TRBV7-9 ASSLWLTSQETQY
TRBV2 ASSEQGQGLH
TRBV3-1 ASSHTGSPYEQY
TRBV5-4 ASSPNSGTSLH
TRBV28 ASSLYQPQH
TRBV2 ASSGGLALPQETQY
TRBV5-6 ASSPAGTGDEQY
TRBV11-3 ASSLGGPKDIQY